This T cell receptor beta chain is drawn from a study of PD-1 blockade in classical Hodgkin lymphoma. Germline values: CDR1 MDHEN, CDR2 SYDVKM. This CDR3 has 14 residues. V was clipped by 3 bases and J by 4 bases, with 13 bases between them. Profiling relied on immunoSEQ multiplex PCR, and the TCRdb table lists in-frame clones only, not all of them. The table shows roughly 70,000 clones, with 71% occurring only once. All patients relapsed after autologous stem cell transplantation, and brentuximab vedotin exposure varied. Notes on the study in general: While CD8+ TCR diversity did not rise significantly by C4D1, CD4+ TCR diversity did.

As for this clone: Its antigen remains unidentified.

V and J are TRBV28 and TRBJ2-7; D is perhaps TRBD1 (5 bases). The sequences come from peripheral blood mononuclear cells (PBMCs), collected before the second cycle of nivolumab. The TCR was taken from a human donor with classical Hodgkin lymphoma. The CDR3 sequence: CASSFVDRQYEQYF. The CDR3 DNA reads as TGTGCCAGCAGTTTTGTAGACAGACAATACGAGCAGTACTTC.